This TCR beta chain stems from a study of early T cells in non-severe SARS-CoV-2 infection. Notes on the study in general: Clonotype matching in VDJdb favored anti-spike CD8 responses and did not capture private and CD4 specificities.

This clonotype was seen more than once but under ten times. Its antigen is currently unknown. The V end was cut by 0 bases, the J end by 0 bases, with 12 bases between. Germline values: CDR1 DFQATT, CDR2 SNEGSKA (reference sequence). The CDR3 totals 15 residues. Molecules of cDNA were individually given unique molecular identifiers that were attached to them. One entry per CDR3 protein, called by TCRdb with MiXCR from the 5' RACE reads. The table shows 40,000 or so distinct CDR3 sequences, with 6% to 6.5% occurring only once. The TCR originated in an adult who was a healthcare worker with PCR-confirmed SARS-CoV-2 infection or an uninfected control (not recorded which). Input material: whole blood. The chain employs TRBV20-1 and TRBJ2-7; the D gene is possibly TRBD2 (5 bases). The DNA for the CDR3 is TGCAGTGCTAGAGATCTCGGGGAGAGCTCCTACGAGCAGTACTTC. It translates to CSARDLGESSYEQYF.